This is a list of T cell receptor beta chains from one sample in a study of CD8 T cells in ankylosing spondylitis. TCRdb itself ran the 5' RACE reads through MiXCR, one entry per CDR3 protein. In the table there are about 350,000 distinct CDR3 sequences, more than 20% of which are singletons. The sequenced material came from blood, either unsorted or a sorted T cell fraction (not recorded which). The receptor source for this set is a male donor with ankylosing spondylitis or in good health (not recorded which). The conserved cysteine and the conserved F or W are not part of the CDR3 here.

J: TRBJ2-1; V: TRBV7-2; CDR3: ATPRGLEQF
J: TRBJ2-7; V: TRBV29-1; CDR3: SALGNSYEQY
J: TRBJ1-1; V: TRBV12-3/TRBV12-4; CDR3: ASSLGLPDEAF
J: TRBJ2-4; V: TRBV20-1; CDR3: SASPLGLWAD
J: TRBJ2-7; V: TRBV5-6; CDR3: ASSWGTGPSYEQY
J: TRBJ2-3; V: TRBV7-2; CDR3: ASSFRRGGVPDTQY
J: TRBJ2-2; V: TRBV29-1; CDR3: SVEEAGGATGELF
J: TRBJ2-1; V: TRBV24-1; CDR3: ATSDLGENRDEQF
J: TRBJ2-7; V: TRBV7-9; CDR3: ASSPPFGNEQY
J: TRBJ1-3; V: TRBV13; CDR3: ASKILGSGNTIY
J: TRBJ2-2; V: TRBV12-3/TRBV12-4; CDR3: ASSPSVDVGELF
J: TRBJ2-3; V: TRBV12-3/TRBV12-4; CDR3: ASSPDRGQADTQY
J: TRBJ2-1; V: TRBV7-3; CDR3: ASSLTGEGTVYNEQF
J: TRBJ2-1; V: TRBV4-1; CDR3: ASSHDRFSYNEQF
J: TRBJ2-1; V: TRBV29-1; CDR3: SVEVVDRVYNEQF
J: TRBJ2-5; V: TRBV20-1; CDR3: SARDRGVLGLQETQY
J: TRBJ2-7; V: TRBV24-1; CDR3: ATSDSKNYEQY
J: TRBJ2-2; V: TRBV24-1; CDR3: ATSDRDRGNTGELF
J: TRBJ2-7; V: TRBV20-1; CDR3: SARPESSYEQY
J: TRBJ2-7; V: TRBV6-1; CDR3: ASSEVGDSYEQY
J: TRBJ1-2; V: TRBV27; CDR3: ASSPRQGYGYGYT
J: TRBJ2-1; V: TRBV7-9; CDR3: ASSLAFGAGDYNEQF
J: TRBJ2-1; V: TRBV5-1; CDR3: ASSAPPRGQF
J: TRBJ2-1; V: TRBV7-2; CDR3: ASSLGVF
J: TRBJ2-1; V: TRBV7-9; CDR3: ASSKGGTYNEQF
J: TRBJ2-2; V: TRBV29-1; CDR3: SVDPRGSGELF
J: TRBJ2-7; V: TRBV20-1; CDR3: SARAFGTLTYEQY